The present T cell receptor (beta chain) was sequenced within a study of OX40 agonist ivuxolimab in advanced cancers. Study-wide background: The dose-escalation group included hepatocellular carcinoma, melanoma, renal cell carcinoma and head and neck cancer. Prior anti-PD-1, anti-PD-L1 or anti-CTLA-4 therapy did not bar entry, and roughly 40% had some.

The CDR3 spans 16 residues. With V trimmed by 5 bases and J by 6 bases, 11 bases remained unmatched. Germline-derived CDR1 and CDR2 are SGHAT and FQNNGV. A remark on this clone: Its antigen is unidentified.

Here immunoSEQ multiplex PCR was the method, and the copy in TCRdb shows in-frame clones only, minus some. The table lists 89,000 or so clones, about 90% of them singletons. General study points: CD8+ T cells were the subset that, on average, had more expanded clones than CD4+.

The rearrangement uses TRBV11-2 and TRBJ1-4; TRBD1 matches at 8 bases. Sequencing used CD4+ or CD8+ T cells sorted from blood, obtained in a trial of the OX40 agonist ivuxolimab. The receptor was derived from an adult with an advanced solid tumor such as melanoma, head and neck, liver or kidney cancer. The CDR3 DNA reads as TGTGCCAGCAGCACCCTATACAGGGGGATAGATGAAAAACTGTTTTTT. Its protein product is CASSTLYRGIDEKLFF.